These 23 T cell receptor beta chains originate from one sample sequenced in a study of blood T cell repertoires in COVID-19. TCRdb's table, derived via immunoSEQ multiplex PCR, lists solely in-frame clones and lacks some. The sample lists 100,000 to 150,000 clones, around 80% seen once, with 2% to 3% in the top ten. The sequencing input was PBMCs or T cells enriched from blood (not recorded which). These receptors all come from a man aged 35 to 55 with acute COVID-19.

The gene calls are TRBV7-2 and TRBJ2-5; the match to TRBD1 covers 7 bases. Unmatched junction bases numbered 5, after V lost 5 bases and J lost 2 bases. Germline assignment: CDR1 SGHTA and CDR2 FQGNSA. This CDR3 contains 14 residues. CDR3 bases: TGTGCCAGCAGCGTACAGGGGACACAAGAGACCCAGTACTTC. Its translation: CASSVQGTQETQYF.

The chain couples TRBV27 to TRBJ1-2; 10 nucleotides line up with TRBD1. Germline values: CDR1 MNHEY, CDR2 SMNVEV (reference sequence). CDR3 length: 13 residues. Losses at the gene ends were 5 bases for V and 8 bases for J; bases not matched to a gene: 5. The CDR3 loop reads CASSLTGGAGYTF. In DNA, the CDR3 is TGTGCCAGCAGTCTGACAGGGGGCGCGGGCTACACCTTC.

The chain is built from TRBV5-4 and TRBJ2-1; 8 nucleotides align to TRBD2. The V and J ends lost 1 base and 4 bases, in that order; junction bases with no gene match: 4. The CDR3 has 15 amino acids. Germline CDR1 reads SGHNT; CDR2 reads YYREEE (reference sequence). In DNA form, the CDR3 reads TGTGCCAGCAGCTTGCGGCTAGCGGGTTACAATGAGCAGTTCTTC. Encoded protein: CASSLRLAGYNEQFF.

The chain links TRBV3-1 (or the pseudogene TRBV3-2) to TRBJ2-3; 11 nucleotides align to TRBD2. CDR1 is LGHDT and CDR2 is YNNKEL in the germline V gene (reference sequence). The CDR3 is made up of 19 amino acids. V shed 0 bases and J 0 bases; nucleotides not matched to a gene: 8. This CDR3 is CASSQEFGGLAASTDTQYF. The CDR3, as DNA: TGTGCCAGCAGCCAAGAATTCGGGGGACTAGCGGCTAGCACAGATACGCAGTATTTT.

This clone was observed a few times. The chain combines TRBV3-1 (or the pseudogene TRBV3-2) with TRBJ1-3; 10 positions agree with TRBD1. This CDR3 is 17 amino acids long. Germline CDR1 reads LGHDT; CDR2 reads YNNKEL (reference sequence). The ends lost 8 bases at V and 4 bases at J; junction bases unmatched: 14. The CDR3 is CASSPRLGTGVGNTIYF. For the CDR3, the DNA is TGTGCCAGCTCCCCTAGACTGGGGACAGGGGTCGGAAACACCATATATTTT.

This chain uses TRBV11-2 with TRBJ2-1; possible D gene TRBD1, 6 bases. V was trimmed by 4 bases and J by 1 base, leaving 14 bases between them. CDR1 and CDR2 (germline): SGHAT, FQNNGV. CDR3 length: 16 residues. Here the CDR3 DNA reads TGTGCCAGCAGCTCTTGGACAGACCCTTCCTACAATGAGCAGTTCTTC. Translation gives CASSSWTDPSYNEQFF.

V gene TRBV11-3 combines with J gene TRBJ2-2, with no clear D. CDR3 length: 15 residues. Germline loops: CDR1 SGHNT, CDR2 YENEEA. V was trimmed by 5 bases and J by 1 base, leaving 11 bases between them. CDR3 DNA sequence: TGTGCCAGCAGCAAAGGAAGGAGGAACACCGGGGAGCTGTTTTTT. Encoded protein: CASSKGRRNTGELFF.

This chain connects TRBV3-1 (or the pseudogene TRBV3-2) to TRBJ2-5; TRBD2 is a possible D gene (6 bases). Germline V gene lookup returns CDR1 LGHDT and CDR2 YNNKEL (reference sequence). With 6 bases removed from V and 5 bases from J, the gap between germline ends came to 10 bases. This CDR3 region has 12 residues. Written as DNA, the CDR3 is TGTGCCAGCAGGGCGGAGGGGGAGACCCAGTACTTC. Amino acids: CASRAEGETQYF.

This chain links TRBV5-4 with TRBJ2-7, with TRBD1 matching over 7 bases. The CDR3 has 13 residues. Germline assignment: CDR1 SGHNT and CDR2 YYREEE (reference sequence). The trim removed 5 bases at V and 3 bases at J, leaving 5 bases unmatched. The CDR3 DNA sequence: TGTGCCAGCAGGGATTCAGGGGGCTACGAGCAGTACTTC. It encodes CASRDSGGYEQYF.

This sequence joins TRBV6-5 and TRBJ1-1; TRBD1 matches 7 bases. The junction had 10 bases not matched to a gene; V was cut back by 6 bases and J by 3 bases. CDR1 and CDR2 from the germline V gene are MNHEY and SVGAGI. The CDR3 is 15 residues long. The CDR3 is CASSLSTGQDTEAFF. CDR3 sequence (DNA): TGTGCCAGCAGCCTGTCGACAGGGCAGGACACTGAAGCTTTCTTT.

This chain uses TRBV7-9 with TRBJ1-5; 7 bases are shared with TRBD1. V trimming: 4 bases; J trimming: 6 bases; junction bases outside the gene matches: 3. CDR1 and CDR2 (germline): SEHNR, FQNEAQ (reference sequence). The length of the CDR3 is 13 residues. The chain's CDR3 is CASSSDRAQPQHF. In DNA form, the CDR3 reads TGTGCCAGCAGCTCAGACAGGGCTCAGCCCCAGCATTTT.

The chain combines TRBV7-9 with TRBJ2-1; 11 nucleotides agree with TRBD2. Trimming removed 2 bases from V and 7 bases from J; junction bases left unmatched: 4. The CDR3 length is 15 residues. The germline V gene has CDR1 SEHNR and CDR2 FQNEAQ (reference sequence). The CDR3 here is CASSLLSGGVNEQFF. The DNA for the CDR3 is TGTGCCAGCAGCTTACTTAGCGGGGGGGTAAATGAGCAGTTCTTC.

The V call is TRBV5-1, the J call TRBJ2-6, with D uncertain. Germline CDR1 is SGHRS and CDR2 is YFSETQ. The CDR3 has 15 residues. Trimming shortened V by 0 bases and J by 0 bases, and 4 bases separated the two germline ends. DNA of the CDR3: TGCGCCAGCAGCTTGGCCAGCTCTGGGGCCAACGTCCTGACTTTC. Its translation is CASSLASSGANVLTF.

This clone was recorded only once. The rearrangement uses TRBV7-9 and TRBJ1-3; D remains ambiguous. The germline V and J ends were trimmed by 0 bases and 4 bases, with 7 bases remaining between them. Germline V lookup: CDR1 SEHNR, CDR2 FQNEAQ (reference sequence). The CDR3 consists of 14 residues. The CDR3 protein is CASSLAEGGNTIYF. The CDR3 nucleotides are TGTGCCAGCAGCTTAGCCGAGGGAGGAAACACCATATATTTT.

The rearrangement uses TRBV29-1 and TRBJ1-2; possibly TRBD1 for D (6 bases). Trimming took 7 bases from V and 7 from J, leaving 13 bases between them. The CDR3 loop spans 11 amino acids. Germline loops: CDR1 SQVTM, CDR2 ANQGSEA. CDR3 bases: TGCAGCGCCCGGACAGAGGCTGGCTACACCTTC. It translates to CSARTEAGYTF.

CDR3 amino acids: CASSQVAGGGDEQFF. The CDR3 DNA sequence: TGTGCCAGCAGCCAAGTAGCGGGAGGGGGGGATGAGCAGTTCTTC. The chain couples TRBV3-1 (or the pseudogene TRBV3-2) to TRBJ2-1; TRBD2 aligns across 11 bases. The V and J ends lost 1 base and 8 bases, in that order; junction bases with no gene match: 4. CDR3 length equals 15 residues. The germline gives CDR1 LGHDT, CDR2 YNNKEL (reference sequence).

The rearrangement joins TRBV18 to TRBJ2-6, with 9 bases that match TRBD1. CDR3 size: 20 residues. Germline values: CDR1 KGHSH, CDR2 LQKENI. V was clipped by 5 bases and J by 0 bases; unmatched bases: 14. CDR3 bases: TGTGCCAGCTCATTCAGCTCTCCGGGACAGGGCCCCTCTGGGGCCAACGTCCTGACTTTC. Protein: CASSFSSPGQGPSGANVLTF.

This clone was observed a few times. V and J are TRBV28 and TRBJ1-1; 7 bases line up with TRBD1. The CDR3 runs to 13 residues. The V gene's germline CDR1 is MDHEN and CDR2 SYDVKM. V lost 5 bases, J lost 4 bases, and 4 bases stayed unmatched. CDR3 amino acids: CASSLGGFTEAFF. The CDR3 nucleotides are TGTGCCAGCAGTCTAGGGGGCTTCACTGAAGCTTTCTTT.

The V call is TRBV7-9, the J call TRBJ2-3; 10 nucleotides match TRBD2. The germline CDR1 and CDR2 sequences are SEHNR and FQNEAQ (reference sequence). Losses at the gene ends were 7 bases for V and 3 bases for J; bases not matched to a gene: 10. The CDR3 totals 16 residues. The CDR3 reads CASTPLAGVLTDTQYF. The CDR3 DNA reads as TGTGCCAGCACCCCTCTAGCGGGAGTTCTGACAGATACGCAGTATTTT.

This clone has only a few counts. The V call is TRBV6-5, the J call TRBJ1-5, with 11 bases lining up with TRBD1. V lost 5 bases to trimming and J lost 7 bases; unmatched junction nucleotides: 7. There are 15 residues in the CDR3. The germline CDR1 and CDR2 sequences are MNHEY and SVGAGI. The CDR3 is CASSPGQGAWQPQHF. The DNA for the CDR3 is TGTGCCAGCAGTCCAGGACAGGGGGCTTGGCAGCCCCAGCATTTT.

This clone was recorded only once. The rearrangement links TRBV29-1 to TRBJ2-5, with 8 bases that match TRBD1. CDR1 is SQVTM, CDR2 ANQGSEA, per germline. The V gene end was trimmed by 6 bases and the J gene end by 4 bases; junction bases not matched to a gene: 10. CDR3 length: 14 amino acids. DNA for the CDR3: TGCAGCGTCGTGGACAGGGTAACAGGAGAGACCCAGTACTTC. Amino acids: CSVVDRVTGETQYF.

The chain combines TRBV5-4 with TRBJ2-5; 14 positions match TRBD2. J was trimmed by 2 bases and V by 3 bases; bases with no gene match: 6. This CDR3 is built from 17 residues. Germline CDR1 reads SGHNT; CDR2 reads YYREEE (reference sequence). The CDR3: CASSSGTSGGHQETQYF. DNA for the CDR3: TGTGCCAGCAGCTCCGGGACTAGCGGGGGCCATCAAGAGACCCAGTACTTC.

DNA of the CDR3: TGTGCCAGCAGCTTAGCGGGAGAGGATACGCAGTATTTT. Translation gives CASSLAGEDTQYF. This chain uses TRBV7-9 with TRBJ2-3; the D gene is possibly TRBD2 (5 bases). Trimming pared 0 bases from V and 6 bases from J, leaving 7 bases between. The CDR3 is 13 amino acids. The germline V gene encodes CDR1 SEHNR and CDR2 FQNEAQ (reference sequence).